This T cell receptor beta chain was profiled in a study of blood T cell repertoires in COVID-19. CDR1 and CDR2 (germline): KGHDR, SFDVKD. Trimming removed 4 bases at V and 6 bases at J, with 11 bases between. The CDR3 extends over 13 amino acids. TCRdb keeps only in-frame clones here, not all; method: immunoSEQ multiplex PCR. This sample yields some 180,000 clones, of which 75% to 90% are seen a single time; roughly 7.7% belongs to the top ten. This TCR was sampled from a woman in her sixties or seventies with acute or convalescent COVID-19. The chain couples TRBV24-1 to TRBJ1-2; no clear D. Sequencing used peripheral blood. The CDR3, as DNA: TGTGCCACCAGTGACCACGGAGGCGATGGCTACACCTTC. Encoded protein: CATSDHGGDGYTF.